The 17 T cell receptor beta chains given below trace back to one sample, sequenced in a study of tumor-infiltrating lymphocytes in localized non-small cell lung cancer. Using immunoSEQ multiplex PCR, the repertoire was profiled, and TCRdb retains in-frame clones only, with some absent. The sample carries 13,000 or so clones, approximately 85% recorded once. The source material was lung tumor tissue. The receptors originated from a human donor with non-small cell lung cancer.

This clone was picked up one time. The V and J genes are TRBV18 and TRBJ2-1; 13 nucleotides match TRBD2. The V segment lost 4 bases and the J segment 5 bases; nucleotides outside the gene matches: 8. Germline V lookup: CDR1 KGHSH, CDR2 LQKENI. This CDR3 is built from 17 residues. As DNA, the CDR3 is TGTGCCAGCTCACAGGAGACGGGACTAGCGGGGAACAATGAGCAGTTCTTC. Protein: CASSQETGLAGNNEQFF.

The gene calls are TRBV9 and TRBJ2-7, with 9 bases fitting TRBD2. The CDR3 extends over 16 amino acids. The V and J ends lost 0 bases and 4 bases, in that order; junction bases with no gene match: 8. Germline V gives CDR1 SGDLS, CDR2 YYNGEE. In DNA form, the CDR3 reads TGTGCCAGCAGCGTAGGAGTCGCGGGGGGGGGATACGAGCAGTACTTC. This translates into CASSVGVAGGGYEQYF.

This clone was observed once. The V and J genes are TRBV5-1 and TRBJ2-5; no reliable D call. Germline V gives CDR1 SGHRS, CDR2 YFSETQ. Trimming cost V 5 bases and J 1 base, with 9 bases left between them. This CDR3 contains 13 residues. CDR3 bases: TGCGCCAGCAGAGAACACACCCAAGAGACCCAGTACTTC. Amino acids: CASREHTQETQYF.

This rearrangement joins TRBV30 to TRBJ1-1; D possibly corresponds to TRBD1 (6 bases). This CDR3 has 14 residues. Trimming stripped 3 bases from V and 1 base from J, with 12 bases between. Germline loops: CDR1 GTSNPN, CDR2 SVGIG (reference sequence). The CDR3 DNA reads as TGTGCCTGGAGATGGGGGCAGGCGAACACTGAAGCTTTCTTT. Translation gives CAWRWGQANTEAFF.

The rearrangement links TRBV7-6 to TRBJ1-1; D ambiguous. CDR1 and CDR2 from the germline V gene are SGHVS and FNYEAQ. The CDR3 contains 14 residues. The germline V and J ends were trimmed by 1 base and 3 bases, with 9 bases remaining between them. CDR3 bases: TGTGCCAGCAGCTTAGAGGACGGAGACACTGAAGCTTTCTTT. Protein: CASSLEDGDTEAFF.

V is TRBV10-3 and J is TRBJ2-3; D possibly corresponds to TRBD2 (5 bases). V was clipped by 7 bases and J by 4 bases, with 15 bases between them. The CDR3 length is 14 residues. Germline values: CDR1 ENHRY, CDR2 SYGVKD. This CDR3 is CAITPGSPADTQYF. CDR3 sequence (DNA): TGTGCCATCACGCCGGGGAGTCCGGCAGATACGCAGTATTTT.

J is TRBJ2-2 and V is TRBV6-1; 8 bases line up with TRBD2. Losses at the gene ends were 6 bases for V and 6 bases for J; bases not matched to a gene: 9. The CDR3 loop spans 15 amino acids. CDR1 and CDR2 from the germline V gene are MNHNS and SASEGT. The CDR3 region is CASSLSAGGPGELFF. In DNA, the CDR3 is TGTGCCAGCAGCTTATCGGCGGGAGGCCCCGGGGAGCTGTTTTTT.

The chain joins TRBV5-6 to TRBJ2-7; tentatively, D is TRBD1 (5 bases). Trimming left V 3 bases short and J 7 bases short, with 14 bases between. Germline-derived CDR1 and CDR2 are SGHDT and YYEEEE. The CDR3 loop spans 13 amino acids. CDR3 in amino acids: CASSSHPKGEQYF. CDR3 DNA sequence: TGTGCCAGCAGCTCCCACCCAAAGGGGGAGCAGTACTTC. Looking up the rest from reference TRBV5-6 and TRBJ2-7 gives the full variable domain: DAGVTQSPTHLIKTRGQQVTLRCSPKSGHDTVSWYQQALGQGPQFIFQYYEEEERQRGNFPDRFSGHQFPNYSSELNVNALLLGDSALYLCASSSHPKGEQYFGPGTRLTVT.

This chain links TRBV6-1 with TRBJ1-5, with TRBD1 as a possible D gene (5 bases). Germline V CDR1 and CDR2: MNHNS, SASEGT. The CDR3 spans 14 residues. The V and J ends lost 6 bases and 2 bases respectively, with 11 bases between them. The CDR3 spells CASSPQEGNQPQHF. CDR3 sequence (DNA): TGTGCCAGCAGCCCACAGGAGGGCAATCAGCCCCAGCATTTT.

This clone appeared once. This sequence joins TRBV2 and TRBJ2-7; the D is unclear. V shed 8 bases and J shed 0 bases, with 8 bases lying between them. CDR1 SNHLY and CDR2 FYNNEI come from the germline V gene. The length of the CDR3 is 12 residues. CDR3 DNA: TGTGCCAGCCGCCGGAGCTCCTACGAGCAGTACTTC. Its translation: CASRRSSYEQYF. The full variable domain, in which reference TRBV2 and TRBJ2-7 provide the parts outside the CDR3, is EPEVTQTPSHQVTQMGQEVILRCVPISNHLYFYWYRQILGQKVEFLVSFYNNEISEKSEIFDDQFSVERPDGSNFTLKIRSTKLEDSAMYFCASRRSSYEQYFGPGTRLTVT.

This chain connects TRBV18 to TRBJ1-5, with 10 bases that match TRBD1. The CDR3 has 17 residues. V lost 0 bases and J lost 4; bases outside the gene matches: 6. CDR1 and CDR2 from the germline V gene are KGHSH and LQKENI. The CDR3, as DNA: TGTGCCAGCTCACCACCGTCGGACAGGGGGACAAATCAGCCCCAGCATTTT. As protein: CASSPPSDRGTNQPQHF.

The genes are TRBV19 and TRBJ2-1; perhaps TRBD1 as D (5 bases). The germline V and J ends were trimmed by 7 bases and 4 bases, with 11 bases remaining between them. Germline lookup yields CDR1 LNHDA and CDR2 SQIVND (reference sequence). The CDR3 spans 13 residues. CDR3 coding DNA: TGTGCCAGTATCGGTCAGGGATACAATGAGCAGTTCTTC. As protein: CASIGQGYNEQFF.

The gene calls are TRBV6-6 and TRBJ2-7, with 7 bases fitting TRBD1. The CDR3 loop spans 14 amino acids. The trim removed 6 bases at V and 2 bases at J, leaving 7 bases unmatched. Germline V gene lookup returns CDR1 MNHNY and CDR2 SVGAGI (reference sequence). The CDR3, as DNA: TGTGCCAGCAGGTCCGGGACAGCTACCTACGAGCAGTACTTC. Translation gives CASRSGTATYEQYF.

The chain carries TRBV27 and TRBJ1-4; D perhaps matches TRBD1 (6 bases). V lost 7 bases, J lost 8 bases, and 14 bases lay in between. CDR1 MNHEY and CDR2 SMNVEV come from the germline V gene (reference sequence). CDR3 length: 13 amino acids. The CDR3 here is CASTGGLGEKLFF. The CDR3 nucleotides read TGTGCCAGCACTGGGGGGCTAGGAGAAAAACTGTTTTTT.

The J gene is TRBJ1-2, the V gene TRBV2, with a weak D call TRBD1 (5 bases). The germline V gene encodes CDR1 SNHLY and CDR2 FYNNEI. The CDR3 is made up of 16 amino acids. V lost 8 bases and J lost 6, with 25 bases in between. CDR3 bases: TGTGCCAGCTCTGAAATTGTCACTCAGGGCCGGCATGGCTACACCTTC. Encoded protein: CASSEIVTQGRHGYTF.

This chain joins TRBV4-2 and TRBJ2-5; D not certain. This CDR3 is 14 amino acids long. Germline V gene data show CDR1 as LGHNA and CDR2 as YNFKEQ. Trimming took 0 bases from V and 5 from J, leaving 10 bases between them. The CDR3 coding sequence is TGTGCCAGCAGCCAAGAAAGGCAATGGGAGACCCAGTACTTC. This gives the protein CASSQERQWETQYF.

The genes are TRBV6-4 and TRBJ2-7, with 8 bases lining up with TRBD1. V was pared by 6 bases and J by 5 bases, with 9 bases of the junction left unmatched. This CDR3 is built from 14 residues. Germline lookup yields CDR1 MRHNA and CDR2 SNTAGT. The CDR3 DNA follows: TGTGCCAGCAGGTTGACAGGGGTAGTAGACGAGCAGTACTTC. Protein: CASRLTGVVDEQYF.